This section outlines one T cell receptor beta chain sequence together with its context. Antigen specificity is unknown. This sample is part of a study of identical twins. The CDR3 has 17 amino acids. V shed 5 bases, J shed 5 bases, and the junction held 11 bases outside the gene matches. Germline V gene data show CDR1 as MGHDK and CDR2 as SYGVNS. Unique molecular identifiers were present on cDNA, and template switching added a universal primer site. TCRdb reanalysed the 5' RACE reads using MiXCR and keeps one entry per CDR3 protein. There are approximately 470,000 distinct CDR3 sequences in the sample; 13% to 15% occur only once, and 0.5% to 0.65% lies in the top ten. Study-level findings and limits: In cord blood, abundant beta clonotypes had fewer insertions; memory showed no trend. Out-of-frame alpha sequences common to twins were enriched for low generation probability.

The same data also went into a second study, on yellow fever vaccine responses in identical twins.

The V call is TRBV25-1, the J call TRBJ2-2, with 10 nucleotides matching TRBD1. Sequenced: CD4+ T cells sorted from blood. This clonotype originated in a young woman in good health. This CDR3 reads CASSSYPGTGATGELFF. The DNA for the CDR3 is TGTGCCAGCAGTTCTTATCCCGGGACAGGGGCTACCGGGGAGCTGTTTTTT.